Following are 28 T cell receptor beta chains from one sample sequenced in a study of response to subunit inactivated influenza vaccine. TCRdb fed the RT-PCR reads into MiXCR, producing one record per CDR3 protein. The sample records fewer than 350,000 distinct CDR3 sequences, roughly a fifth being singletons. The sample consisted of PBMCs from blood, taken about 19 months after vaccination. These receptors were taken from a man aged 45 to 75 who received an inactivated influenza vaccine.

This clonotype was counted a few times. The gene calls are TRBV7-2 and TRBJ2-2; D ambiguous. Deletions cut 4 bases from V and 4 bases from J, with 7 bases between. From germline, CDR1 is SGHTA and CDR2 FQGNSA. This CDR3 comprises 13 residues. CDR3 sequence: CASSSPPTGELFF. CDR3 DNA: TGTGCCAGCAGCTCTCCCCCCACCGGGGAGCTGTTTTTT.

The chain joins TRBV5-5 to TRBJ1-1, with D unresolved. The V gene's germline CDR1 is SGHKS and CDR2 YYEKEE (reference sequence). Trimming removed 3 bases from V and 4 bases from J, with 10 bases in between. This CDR3 region has 13 residues. This CDR3 reads CASSWQESTEAFF. The CDR3 bases are TGTGCCAGCAGCTGGCAAGAGTCCACTGAAGCTTTCTTT.

This clonotype was counted only a few times. V gene TRBV4-3 combines with J gene TRBJ1-1, with D possibly being TRBD1 (5 bases). V was shortened by 4 bases and J by 1 base, with 16 bases between the two germline ends. Germline V gives CDR1 LGHNA, CDR2 YSLEER. This CDR3 comprises 16 residues. CDR3 in DNA: TGCGCCAGCAGCCGTACCTCACTCGACAGGAACACTGAAGCTTTCTTT. Translation: CASSRTSLDRNTEAFF.

This chain links TRBV3-1 with TRBJ1-2; 8 nucleotides agree with TRBD1. Germline lookup yields CDR1 LGHDT and CDR2 YNNKEL (reference sequence). CDR3 size: 15 residues. The trim removed 4 bases at V and 4 bases at J, leaving 8 bases unmatched. The CDR3 coding sequence is TGTGCCAGCAGCCCTAGACAGGGGTTGGTCTATGGCTACACCTTC. Its protein is CASSPRQGLVYGYTF.

V gene TRBV20-1 combines with J gene TRBJ2-2; TRBD1 matches at 7 bases. The junction had 10 bases not matched to a gene; V was cut back by 6 bases and J by 9 bases. Germline V gives CDR1 DFQATT, CDR2 SNEGSKA (reference sequence). CDR3 length equals 13 residues. CDR3 loop: CSAPRQGWRELFF. CDR3 sequence (DNA): TGCAGTGCCCCGAGACAGGGTTGGAGGGAGCTGTTTTTT.

The chain links TRBV27 to TRBJ1-2; weak D call: TRBD1 (6 bases). V was pared by 6 bases and J by 7 bases, with 15 bases between. The germline gives CDR1 MNHEY, CDR2 SMNVEV (reference sequence). The CDR3 extends over 13 amino acids. The CDR3: CASRTTGRGGYTF. CDR3 coding DNA: TGTGCCAGCAGAACTACAGGGAGGGGTGGCTACACCTTC.

In its sample, this clonotype was seen a few times. The chain couples TRBV11-2 to TRBJ2-5, with 10 bases that match TRBD1. Unmatched junction bases numbered 3, after V lost 1 base and J lost 4 bases. Germline CDR1 SGHAT, CDR2 FQNNGV. The CDR3 extends over 15 amino acids. Written as DNA, the CDR3 is TGTGCCAGCAGCTTAGCAGGACAGGGGGGAGAGACCCAGTACTTC. It codes for CASSLAGQGGETQYF.

V and J are TRBV11-3 and TRBJ2-2; D remains ambiguous. CDR1 and CDR2 from the germline V gene are SGHNT and YENEEA. The CDR3 runs 14 residues. V lost 1 base and J lost 4, with 7 bases in between. CDR3 residues: CASSLVSATGELFF. The CDR3 nucleotides read TGTGCCAGCAGCTTAGTGTCCGCCACCGGGGAGCTGTTTTTT.

This clonotype was counted between two and nine times. The chain links TRBV10-3 to TRBJ2-3; no reliable D call. CDR1 ENHRY and CDR2 SYGVKD come from the germline V gene. V dropped 10 bases and J dropped 4 bases, with 6 bases sitting between them. The CDR3 extends over 10 amino acids. This chain's CDR3 is CATRADTQYF. In DNA form, the CDR3 reads TGTGCCACCCGAGCAGATACGCAGTATTTT.

The V call is TRBV6-5, the J call TRBJ2-2; 12 positions agree with TRBD2. V shed 0 bases and J 2 bases; nucleotides not matched to a gene: 10. This CDR3 is built from 20 residues. The germline V gene has CDR1 MNHEY and CDR2 SVGAGI. The CDR3 DNA follows: TGTGCCAGCAGTTACTCTATACCTGGACTAGCGGGAACAAACACCGGGGAGCTGTTTTTT. Its protein product is CASSYSIPGLAGTNTGELFF.

CDR3 sequence (DNA): TGCGCCAGCAGCCCTGGCCGGGGGGCGCATACCGGGGAGCTGTTTTTT. This translates into CASSPGRGAHTGELFF. The chain employs TRBV5-1 and TRBJ2-2; D might be TRBD2 (7 bases). Germline V gene lookup returns CDR1 SGHRS and CDR2 YFSETQ. The CDR3 spans 16 residues. V shed 4 bases and J shed 5 bases, with 18 bases lying between them.

The V call is TRBV4-2, the J call TRBJ2-7; the D gene could be TRBD1 or TRBD2 (5 bases each). The V gene lost 1 base and the J gene lost 4 bases, with 11 bases spanning the gap. The germline V gene encodes CDR1 LGHNA and CDR2 YNFKEQ. The CDR3 loop spans 14 amino acids. The CDR3 nucleotides read TGTGCCAGCAGCCAAGGAGGGGCCGATTACGAGCAGTACTTC. The encoded protein is CASSQGGADYEQYF.

The rearrangement links TRBV4-3 to TRBJ1-1, with a weak D call TRBD1 (5 bases). The CDR3 spans 14 residues. The V gene lost 4 bases and the J gene lost 8 bases, with 17 bases spanning the gap. Germline V lookup: CDR1 LGHNA, CDR2 YSLEER. The chain's CDR3 is CASSRMERDPEAFF. CDR3 DNA sequence: TGCGCCAGCAGCCGCATGGAGCGGGACCCCGAAGCTTTCTTT.

This clonotype was detected a few times. The gene calls are TRBV20-1 and TRBJ2-3; unclear D gene. Germline V gene sequence: CDR1 DFQATT, CDR2 SNEGSKA (reference sequence). V was cut by 6 bases and J by 3 bases, with 7 bases left in between. The CDR3 has 11 amino acids. The CDR3 is CSAKRTDTQYF. The CDR3 region has the DNA TGCAGTGCCAAAAGAACAGATACGCAGTATTTT.

This clonotype was seen many times. The CDR3 spells CASSLTVPPGEKLFF. CDR3 coding DNA: TGTGCCAGCAGTTTAACTGTCCCTCCTGGCGAAAAACTGTTTTTT. V is TRBV12-3 or TRBV12-4 and J is TRBJ1-4; no definite D call. This CDR3 region has 15 residues. V gave up 2 bases and J gave up 8 bases, with 15 bases separating them.

In this sample, this clonotype turned up a few times. The rearrangement joins TRBV5-1 to TRBJ2-1; 8 bases fit TRBD1. From germline, CDR1 is SGHRS and CDR2 YFSETQ. Losses at the gene ends were 4 bases for V and 6 bases for J; bases not matched to a gene: 6. This CDR3 comprises 14 residues. This chain's CDR3 is CASSDGQGINEQFF. As DNA, the CDR3 is TGCGCCAGCAGCGACGGACAGGGTATCAATGAGCAGTTCTTC.

The genes are TRBV14 and TRBJ2-6; no clear D. V lost 4 bases and J 0 bases, leaving 19 bases between the germline ends. This CDR3 has 19 amino acids. In germline, CDR1 is SGHDN, CDR2 FVKESK. The CDR3 nucleotides read TGTGCCAGCAGCCCCACCGTGCTCCCTCGCCTCTCTGGGGCCAACGTCCTGACTTTC. Its protein is CASSPTVLPRLSGANVLTF.

The chain joins TRBV20-1 to TRBJ2-4; D perhaps matches TRBD2 (7 bases). The V gene lost 0 bases and the J gene lost 1 base, with 13 bases spanning the gap. Germline V gene data show CDR1 as DFQATT and CDR2 as SNEGSKA (reference sequence). The CDR3 consists of 16 residues. The chain's CDR3 is CSARDFGGLAKNIQYF. For the CDR3, the DNA is TGCAGTGCTAGAGATTTCGGGGGGCTGGCCAAAAACATTCAGTACTTC.

This clonotype turned up a few times. This chain links TRBV19 with TRBJ1-5, with 9 bases that match TRBD1. CDR1 and CDR2 (germline): LNHDA, SQIVND (reference sequence). The CDR3 has 15 amino acids. The J segment lost 4 bases and the V segment lost 3 bases, leaving 4 bases of the junction unmatched. The CDR3 nucleotides are TGTGCCAGTAGTATGGACAGGGGTGGGAATCAGCCCCAGCATTTT. This codes for CASSMDRGGNQPQHF.

Notes on this clonotype: The junction and the germline gene differ at one end; a read error may be behind it. The chain has TRBV5-1 and TRBJ2-5, with D unclear. The V gene's germline CDR1 is SGHRS and CDR2 YFSETQ. The CDR3 length is 13 residues. The DNA of the CDR3 is TGCGCCGGCAGCCCGGTTCTCGCGGAGACCCAGTACTTC. This translates into CAGSPVLAETQYF. Using reference TRBV5-1 and TRBJ2-5 for the parts outside the CDR3, the full variable domain is KAGVTQTPRYLIKTRGQQVTLSCSPISGHRSVSWYQQTPGQGLQFLFEYFSETQRNKGNFPGRFSGRQFSNSRSEMNVSTLELGDSALYLCAGSPVLAETQYFGPGTRLLVL.

The chain joins TRBV5-1 to TRBJ2-7; either TRBD1 or TRBD2 may fit D (6 bases each). CDR1 SGHRS and CDR2 YFSETQ come from the germline V gene. The CDR3 is made up of 14 amino acids. V was cut by 5 bases and J by 3 bases, with 15 bases left in between. CDR3 coding DNA: TGCGCCAGCAGTCGCGGGACACACATCTACGAGCAGTACTTC. It encodes CASSRGTHIYEQYF.

DNA of the CDR3: TGCAGTGCTAGAACGGGGGAGGAGACCCAGTACTTC. Protein product: CSARTGEETQYF. The chain carries TRBV20-1 and TRBJ2-5; D may be TRBD2 (6 bases). In germline, CDR1 is DFQATT, CDR2 SNEGSKA (reference sequence). The CDR3 has 12 residues. V was cut by 2 bases and J by 5 bases, with 9 bases left in between.

This clonotype was seen only a few times. V is TRBV12-3 or TRBV12-4 and J is TRBJ2-5; 7 bases fit TRBD2. The V gene end was trimmed by 7 bases and the J gene end by 4 bases; junction bases not matched to a gene: 6. CDR3 length: 13 amino acids. CDR3 DNA: TGTGCCAGCACCCTTTGGGGGGGAGAGACCCAGTACTTC. Translation: CASTLWGGETQYF.

This clonotype was recorded at least ten times. Its ends do not fully match the called genes, so a read error is possible. This chain joins TRBV27 and TRBJ1-5, with a possible D match to TRBD1 (5 bases). The CDR3 is 15 amino acids. Germline-derived CDR1 and CDR2 are MNHEY and SMNVEV (reference sequence). The CDR3 DNA reads TGTGCCAGCAGTTTATTGGGGGATAGCGATCAGCCCCAGCATTTT. Translation: CASSLLGDSDQPQHF.

A word on this clonotype: A much larger clone differs by one base, so this may be a read error. The chain joins TRBV5-1 to TRBJ1-2; D perhaps matches TRBD1 (5 bases). There are 13 residues in the CDR3. Germline assignment: CDR1 SGHRS and CDR2 YFSETQ. The CDR3 coding sequence is TGCGCCAGCAGCTCGGGACGGTGGTATGACTACACCTTC. Protein: CASSSGRWYDYTF.

The J gene is TRBJ1-3, the V gene TRBV3-1; 7 bases line up with TRBD1. Germline V gene data show CDR1 as LGHDT and CDR2 as YNNKEL (reference sequence). V shed 1 base, J shed 0 bases, and the junction held 9 bases outside the gene matches. This CDR3 has 18 amino acids. CDR3 DNA sequence: TGTGCCAGCAGCCAAGGGGGGACAGCTAGAGTCTCTGGAAACACCATATATTTT. Its translation is CASSQGGTARVSGNTIYF.

The chain couples TRBV20-1 to TRBJ2-7; tentatively, D is TRBD1 or TRBD2 (5 bases each). The CDR3 contains 13 residues. Deletions cut 3 bases from V and 3 bases from J, with 12 bases between. Germline V gene sequence: CDR1 DFQATT, CDR2 SNEGSKA (reference sequence). The CDR3 DNA reads as TGCAGTGCTAGTAGGGGACCCAACTACGAGCAGTACTTC. Amino acid sequence: CSASRGPNYEQYF.

This clonotype was seen only a few times. CDR3 region: CASSPPGGPRGTDTQYF. As DNA, the CDR3 is TGTGCCAGCAGTCCGCCGGGGGGCCCAAGGGGCACAGATACGCAGTATTTT. The chain recombines TRBV27 with TRBJ2-3; D perhaps matches TRBD2 (7 bases). Trimming took off 5 bases at V and 1 base at J, with 19 bases between the two ends. This CDR3 comprises 17 residues. Germline V gives CDR1 MNHEY, CDR2 SMNVEV (reference sequence).